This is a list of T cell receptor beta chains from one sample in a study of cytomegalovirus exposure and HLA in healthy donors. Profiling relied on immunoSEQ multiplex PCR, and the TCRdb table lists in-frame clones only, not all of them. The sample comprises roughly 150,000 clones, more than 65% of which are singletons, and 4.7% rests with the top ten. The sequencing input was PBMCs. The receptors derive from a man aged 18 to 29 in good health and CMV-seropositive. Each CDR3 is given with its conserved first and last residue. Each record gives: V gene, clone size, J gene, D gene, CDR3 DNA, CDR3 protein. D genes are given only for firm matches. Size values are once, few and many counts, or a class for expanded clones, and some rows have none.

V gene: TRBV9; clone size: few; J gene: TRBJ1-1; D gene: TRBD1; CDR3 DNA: TGTGCCAGCAGCCAAACGACAGGGGCGAACGCTGAAGCTTTCTTT; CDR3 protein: CASSQTTGANAEAFF
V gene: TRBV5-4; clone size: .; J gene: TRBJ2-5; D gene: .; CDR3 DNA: TGTGCCAGCAGCGTGGACAGTTACCAAGAGACCCAGTACTTC; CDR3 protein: CASSVDSYQETQYF
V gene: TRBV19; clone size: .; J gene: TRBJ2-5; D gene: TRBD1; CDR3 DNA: TGTGCCAGTAGTATAGGGGACAGGGTACGGGAGACCCAGTACTTC; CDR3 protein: CASSIGDRVRETQYF
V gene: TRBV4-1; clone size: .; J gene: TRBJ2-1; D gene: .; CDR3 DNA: TGCGCCAGCAGCCAAGGGTCTGGTTCTCTGAGTTCCTTCCAGTTCTTC; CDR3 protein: CASSQGSGSLSSFQFF
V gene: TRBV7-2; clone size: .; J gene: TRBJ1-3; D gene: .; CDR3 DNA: TGTGCCAGCAGCTTAGCGGGCAGCCGCTCTGGAAACACCATATATTTT; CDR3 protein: CASSLAGSRSGNTIYF
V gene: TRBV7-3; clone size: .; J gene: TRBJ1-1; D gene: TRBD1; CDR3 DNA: TGTGCCAGCAGCCCCGACAGGGGGCTCACTGAAGCTTTCTTT; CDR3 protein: CASSPDRGLTEAFF
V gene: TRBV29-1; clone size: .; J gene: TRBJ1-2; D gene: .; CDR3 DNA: TGCAGCGTATCGACCGGGGGGTTCTATGGCTACACCTTC; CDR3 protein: CSVSTGGFYGYTF
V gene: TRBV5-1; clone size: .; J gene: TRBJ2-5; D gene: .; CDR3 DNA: TGCGCCAGCAGCTTGGGGCAGGGCGGGACCCAGTACTTC; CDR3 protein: CASSLGQGGTQYF
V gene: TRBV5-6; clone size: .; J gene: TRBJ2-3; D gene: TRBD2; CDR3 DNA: TGTGCCAGCACCAAAACGGGACTAGCGGGAGGTGCAGATACGCAGTATTTT; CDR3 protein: CASTKTGLAGGADTQYF
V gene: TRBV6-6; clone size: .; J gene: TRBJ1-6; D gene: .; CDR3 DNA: TGTGCCAGCAGTTCGGAGAGGCAGAATTCACCCCTCCACTTT; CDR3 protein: CASSSERQNSPLHF
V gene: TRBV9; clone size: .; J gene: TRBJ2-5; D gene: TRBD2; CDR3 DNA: TGTGCCAGCAGCGTGGGGACTAGCGGGTACCAAGAGACCCAGTACTTC; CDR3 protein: CASSVGTSGYQETQYF
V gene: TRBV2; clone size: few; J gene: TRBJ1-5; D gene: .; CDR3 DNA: TGTGCCAGCAGTGAGGTGGGGGCAGGCAATCAGCCCCAGCATTTT; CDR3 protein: CASSEVGAGNQPQHF
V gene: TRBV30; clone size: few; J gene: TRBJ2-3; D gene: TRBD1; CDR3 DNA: TGTGCCTGGAGCCGGGGACAGGGGCTAGATACGCAGTATTTT; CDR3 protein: CAWSRGQGLDTQYF
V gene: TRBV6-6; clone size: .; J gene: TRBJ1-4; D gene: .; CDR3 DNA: TGTGCCAGCAAAAAGGGAGAGGGGGTTGGAGAAAAACTGTTTTTT; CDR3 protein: CASKKGEGVGEKLFF
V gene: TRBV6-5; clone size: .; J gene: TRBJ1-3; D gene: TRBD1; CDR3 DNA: TGTGCCAGCAGCCCCAGGGGGCCTGGAAACACCATATATTTT; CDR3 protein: CASSPRGPGNTIYF
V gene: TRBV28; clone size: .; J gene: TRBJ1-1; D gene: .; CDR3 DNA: TGTGCCAGCAGGCCCCGGGGGGCTTACACTGAAGCTTTCTTT; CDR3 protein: CASRPRGAYTEAFF
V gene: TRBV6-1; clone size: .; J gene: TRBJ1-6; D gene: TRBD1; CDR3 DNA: TGTGCCAGCAGTGAAGGGACAGGGGGCCTGCGTTCACCCCTCCACTTT; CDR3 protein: CASSEGTGGLRSPLHF
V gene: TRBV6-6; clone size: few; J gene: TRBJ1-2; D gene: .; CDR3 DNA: TGTGCCAGCAGTTCCTCAGGAGACACAGGCGGCTACACCTTC; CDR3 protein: CASSSSGDTGGYTF
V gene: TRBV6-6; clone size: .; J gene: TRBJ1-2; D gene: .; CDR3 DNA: TGTGCCAGCAGTCCGGCGGGCTCGGGTTATGGCTACACCTTC; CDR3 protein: CASSPAGSGYGYTF
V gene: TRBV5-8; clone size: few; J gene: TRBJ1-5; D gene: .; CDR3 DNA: TGTGCCAGCAGCCCCCCTGAGGCCAATCAGCCCCAGCATTTT; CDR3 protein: CASSPPEANQPQHF
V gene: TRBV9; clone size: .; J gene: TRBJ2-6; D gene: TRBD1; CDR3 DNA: TGTGCCAGCAGCGGACAGACAGGGATCAACGTCCTGACTTTC; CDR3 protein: CASSGQTGINVLTF
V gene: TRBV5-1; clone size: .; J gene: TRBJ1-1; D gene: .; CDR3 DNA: TGCGCCAGCAGCTTGGACGAAGTTTCAACCAGGACTGAAGCTTTCTTT; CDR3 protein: CASSLDEVSTRTEAFF
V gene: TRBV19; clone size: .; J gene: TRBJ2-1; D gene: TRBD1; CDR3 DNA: TGTGCCAGTAGTGACCCATATACGACGACAGGGTGGGCTCACAATGAGCAGTTCTTC; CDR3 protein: CASSDPYTTTGWAHNEQFF
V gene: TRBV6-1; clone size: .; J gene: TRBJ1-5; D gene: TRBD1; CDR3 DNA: TGTGCCAGCAGGATAAGGGGACAGGGCAATCAGCCCCAGCATTTT; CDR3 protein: CASRIRGQGNQPQHF